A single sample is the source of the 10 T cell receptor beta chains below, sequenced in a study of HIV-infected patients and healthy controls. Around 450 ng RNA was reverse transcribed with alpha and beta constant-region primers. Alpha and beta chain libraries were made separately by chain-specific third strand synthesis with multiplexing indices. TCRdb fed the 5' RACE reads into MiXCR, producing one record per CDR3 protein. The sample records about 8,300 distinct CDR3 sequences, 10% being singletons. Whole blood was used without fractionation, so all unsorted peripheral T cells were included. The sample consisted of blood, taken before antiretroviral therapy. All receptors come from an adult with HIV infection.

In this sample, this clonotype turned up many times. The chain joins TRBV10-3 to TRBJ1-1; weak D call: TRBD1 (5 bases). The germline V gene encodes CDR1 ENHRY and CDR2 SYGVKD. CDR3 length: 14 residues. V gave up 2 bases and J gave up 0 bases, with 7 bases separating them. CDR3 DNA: TGTGCCATCAGTGAGGGGGGAATGAACACTGAAGCTTTCTTT. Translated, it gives CAISEGGMNTEAFF.

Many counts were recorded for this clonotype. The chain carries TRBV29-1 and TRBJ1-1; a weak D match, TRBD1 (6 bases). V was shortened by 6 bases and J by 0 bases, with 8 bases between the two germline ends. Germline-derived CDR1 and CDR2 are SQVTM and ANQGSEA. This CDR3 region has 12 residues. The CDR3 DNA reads TGCAGCGTCAGGGGCCTGAACACTGAAGCTTTCTTT. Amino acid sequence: CSVRGLNTEAFF.

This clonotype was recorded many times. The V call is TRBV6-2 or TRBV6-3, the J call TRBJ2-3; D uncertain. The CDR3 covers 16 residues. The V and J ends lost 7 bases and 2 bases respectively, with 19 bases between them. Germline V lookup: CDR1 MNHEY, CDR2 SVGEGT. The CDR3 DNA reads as TGTGCCAGCACCCCTCGGGCAGGCACCTACACAGATACGCAGTATTTT. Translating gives CASTPRAGTYTDTQYF.

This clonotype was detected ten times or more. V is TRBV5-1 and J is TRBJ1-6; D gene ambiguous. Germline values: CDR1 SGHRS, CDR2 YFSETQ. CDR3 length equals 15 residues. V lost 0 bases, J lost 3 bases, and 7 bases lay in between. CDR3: CASSLDGIYNSPLHF. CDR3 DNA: TGCGCCAGCAGCTTGGACGGAATCTATAATTCACCCCTCCACTTT. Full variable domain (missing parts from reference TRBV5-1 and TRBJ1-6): KAGVTQTPRYLIKTRGQQVTLSCSPISGHRSVSWYQQTPGQGLQFLFEYFSETQRNKGNFPGRFSGRQFSNSRSEMNVSTLELGDSALYLCASSLDGIYNSPLHFGNGTRLTVT.

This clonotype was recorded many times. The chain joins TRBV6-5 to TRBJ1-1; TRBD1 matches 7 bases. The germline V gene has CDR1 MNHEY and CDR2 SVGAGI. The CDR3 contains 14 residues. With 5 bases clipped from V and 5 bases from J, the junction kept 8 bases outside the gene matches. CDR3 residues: CASSPRTGRTEAFF. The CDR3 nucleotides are TGTGCCAGCAGTCCTCGGACAGGACGGACTGAAGCTTTCTTT.

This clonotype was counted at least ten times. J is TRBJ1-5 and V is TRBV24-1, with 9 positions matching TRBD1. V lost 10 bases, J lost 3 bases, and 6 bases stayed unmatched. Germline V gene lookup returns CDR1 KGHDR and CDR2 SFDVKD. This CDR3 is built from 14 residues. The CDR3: CATSGTGNNQPQHF. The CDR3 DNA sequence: TGTGCCACTTCCGGGACAGGGAACAATCAGCCCCAGCATTTT.

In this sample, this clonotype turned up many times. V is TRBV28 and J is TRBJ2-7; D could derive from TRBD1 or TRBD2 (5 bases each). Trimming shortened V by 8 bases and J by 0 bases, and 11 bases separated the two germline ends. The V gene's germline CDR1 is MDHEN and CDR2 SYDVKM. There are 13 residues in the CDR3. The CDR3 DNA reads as TGTGCCAGCGCGTCAGGGAGCTCCTACGAGCAGTACTTC. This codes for CASASGSSYEQYF.

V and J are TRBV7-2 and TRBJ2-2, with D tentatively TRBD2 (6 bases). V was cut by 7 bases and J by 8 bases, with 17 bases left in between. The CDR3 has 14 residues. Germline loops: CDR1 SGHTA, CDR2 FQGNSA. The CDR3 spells CASTSYWAGGELFF. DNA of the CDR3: TGTGCCAGCACCAGTTATTGGGCGGGGGGGGAGCTGTTTTTT.

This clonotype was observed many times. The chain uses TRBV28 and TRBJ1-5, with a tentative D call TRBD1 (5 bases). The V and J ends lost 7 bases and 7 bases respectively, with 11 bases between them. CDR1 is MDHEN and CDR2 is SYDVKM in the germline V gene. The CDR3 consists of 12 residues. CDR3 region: CASKGERQPQHF. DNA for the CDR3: TGTGCCAGCAAAGGGGAACGCCAGCCCCAGCATTTT.

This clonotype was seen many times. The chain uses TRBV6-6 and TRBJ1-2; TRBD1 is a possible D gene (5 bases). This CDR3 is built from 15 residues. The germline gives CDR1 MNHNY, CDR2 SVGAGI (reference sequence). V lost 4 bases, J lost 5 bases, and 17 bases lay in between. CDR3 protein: CASSFLQDSAYGYTF. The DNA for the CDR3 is TGTGCCAGCAGTTTCCTACAGGATTCAGCTTATGGCTACACCTTC.